This T cell receptor (beta chain) derives from a study of blood T cell repertoires in COVID-19. The table came from immunoSEQ multiplex PCR; TCRdb's copy has only in-frame clones and leaves some out. The sample shows 150,000 to 200,000 clones, about three quarters of them seen only once. Sequenced input: peripheral blood. The clonotype was recovered from a man between 60 and 70 years old with acute or convalescent COVID-19.

CDR3 sequence reads: CASSFQGGNSPLHF. Here the CDR3 DNA reads TGTGCCAGCAGCTTTCAGGGTGGCAATTCACCCCTCCACTTT. The gene calls are TRBV5-4 and TRBJ1-6, with D possibly being TRBD1 (5 bases). CDR1 and CDR2 from the germline V gene are SGHNT and YYREEE (reference sequence). Trimming left V 2 bases short and J 7 bases short, with 10 bases between. CDR3 size: 14 residues.